The rows below give T cell receptor beta chains drawn from one sample of a study of T cells after yellow fever vaccination. Each CDR3 protein gets one entry after TCRdb re-called the 5' RACE reads with MiXCR. Counted here are about 370,000 distinct CDR3 sequences, 11% occurring once; the ten biggest clones make up roughly 18%. The specimen comprised PBMCs, sampled on the day of the first yellow fever vaccination. The receptors were gathered from a man between 18 and 35 years old who received the YFV17D yellow fever vaccine. Each CDR3 is given with its conserved first and last residue. The order of the fields is V gene, clone size, D gene, J gene, CDR3 DNA, CDR3 protein. The D gene is left open where the match is weak. Clone size is not always given. Where it is, it says once, few, many or a class for expanded clones.

>TRBV20-1|NA|NA|TRBJ1-4
TGCAGTGCTAGAGCACCGGCCGAAAAACTGTTTTTT
CSARAPAEKLFF
>TRBV7-9|NA|NA|TRBJ2-2
TGTGCCAGCAGCCAGACTATTCGTGACGGGGAGCTGTTTTTT
CASSQTIRDGELFF
>TRBV7-7|few|TRBD2|TRBJ2-3
TGTGCCAGCAGCCTGGGGAGCGGGGCCTCAGATACGCAGTATTTT
CASSLGSGASDTQYF
>TRBV6-1|NA|NA|TRBJ2-3
TGTGCCAGCACAGCAACAGGGCGCACAGATACGCAGTATTTT
CASTATGRTDTQYF
>TRBV5-1|few|NA|TRBJ2-1
TGCGCCAGCAGCTTGGGTAGCCAGGGCAATGAGCAGTTCTTC
CASSLGSQGNEQFF
>TRBV5-1|NA|TRBD2|TRBJ2-1
TGCGCCAGCAGCTGGTGGGCTAGCGGCTACAATGAGCAGTTCTTC
CASSWWASGYNEQFF
>TRBV9|many|TRBD2|TRBJ2-3
TGTGCCAGCAGCCCGACTAGCGGGGGCACAGATACGCAGTATTTT
CASSPTSGGTDTQYF
>TRBV6-1|NA|TRBD1|TRBJ1-1
TGTGCCAGCAGTGGGACAGGGGGGATGTACACTGAAGCTTTCTTT
CASSGTGGMYTEAFF
>TRBV5-4|few|NA|TRBJ1-4
TGTGCCAGCAGCTTGGAGGTGGGGGCGGAAGAAAAACTGTTTTTT
CASSLEVGAEEKLFF
>TRBV7-2|NA|NA|TRBJ1-2
TGTGCCAGCAGCTTAGACAGGAATGGCTACACCTTC
CASSLDRNGYTF
>TRBV27|NA|NA|TRBJ1-2
TGTGCCAGCAGTTTATCGATCGGACAGACGTTCTATGGCTACACCTTC
CASSLSIGQTFYGYTF
>TRBV7-3|NA|NA|TRBJ1-3
TGTGCCAGCAGCTTTGATGCTGGAAACACCATATATTTT
CASSFDAGNTIYF
>TRBV20-1|NA|NA|TRBJ2-1
TGCAGTGTACCGACAGAATCCTACAATGAGCAGTTCTTC
CSVPTESYNEQFF
>TRBV7-2|many|NA|TRBJ2-1
TGTGCCAGCAGCTTAGCCCCTCACGGGGCAATACTCAATGAGCAGTTCTTC
CASSLAPHGAILNEQFF
>TRBV10-2|few|NA|TRBJ2-5
TGCGCCAGCAGGATACAGGGTTCGGAGACCCAGTACTTC
CASRIQGSETQYF
>TRBV5-6|few|NA|TRBJ2-5
TGTGCCAGCAGCTACATTGGGGAACAAGAGACCCAGTACTTC
CASSYIGEQETQYF
>TRBV18|few|TRBD1|TRBJ1-1
TGTGCCAGCTCACCGGGACAGGGGAGGAGGTTTAGGAACACTGAAGCTTTCTTT
CASSPGQGRRFRNTEAFF
>TRBV7-9|few|TRBD2|TRBJ2-7
TGTGCCAGCAGCGCACCGGGACTAGCACTGGAGCAGTACTTC
CASSAPGLALEQYF
>TRBV19|NA|NA|TRBJ2-1
TGTGCCAGTAGTATTACCGGGCCGACCCACCGGGTGAATGAGCAGTTCTTC
CASSITGPTHRVNEQFF
>TRBV6-2/TRBV6-3|NA|NA|TRBJ1-2
TGTGCCAGCAGTTACCTAGGCGGCCATGGCTACACCTTC
CASSYLGGHGYTF
>TRBV28|few|NA|TRBJ2-1
TGTGCCAGCAGCGATTCCGGGACAAGCTCCTACAATGAGCAGTTCTTC
CASSDSGTSSYNEQFF
>TRBV29-1|NA|NA|TRBJ2-5
TGCAGCGGGGGAGCCGGGGAGACCCAGTACTTC
CSGGAGETQYF
>TRBV7-2|NA|NA|TRBJ2-5
TGTGCCAGCAGCCCTGGGGGGCGCGGGGAGACCCAGTACTTC
CASSPGGRGETQYF
>TRBV6-4|many|TRBD1|TRBJ2-2
TGTGCCAGCAGTGGGACAGGCACCGGGGAGCTGTTTTTT
CASSGTGTGELFF
>TRBV20-1|NA|TRBD1|TRBJ1-6
TGCAGTGCTAGATACCCAGGGGGTAATTCACCCCTCCACTTT
CSARYPGGNSPLHF
>TRBV10-3|few|NA|TRBJ2-2
TGTGCCATCAGTGATCTGAACAGGGTCGACACCGGGGAGCTGTTTTTT
CAISDLNRVDTGELFF
>TRBV4-3|few|NA|TRBJ1-6
TGCGCCAGCAGCCACGGGCCCCTGTCCTATAATTCACCCCTCCACTTT
CASSHGPLSYNSPLHF
>TRBV4-3|NA|TRBD1|TRBJ2-5
TGCGCCAGCAGCCAAGTACAGGGGCTGACCGAGACCCAGCACTTC
CASSQVQGLTETQHF
>TRBV6-2/TRBV6-3|NA|NA|TRBJ1-1
TGTGCCAGCAGTTACTCAGCTCGCACGCACACTGAAGCTTTCTTT
CASSYSARTHTEAFF
>TRBV28|NA|NA|TRBJ1-6
TGTGCCAGCAGTTTACGGCAGGCTTATAATTCACCCCTCCACTTT
CASSLRQAYNSPLHF
>TRBV12-3/TRBV12-4|NA|NA|TRBJ2-1
TGTGCCAGCAGACTAGCTGCTGAGCAGTTCTTC
CASRLAAEQFF
>TRBV20-1|many|TRBD1|TRBJ1-4
TGCAGTGCTAGGCCGGACAGGGGGGAAAAACTGTTTTTT
CSARPDRGEKLFF
>TRBV20-1|NA|NA|TRBJ1-5
TGCAGTGCAGAGTCCAGGGGCAATCAGCCCCAGCATTTT
CSAESRGNQPQHF
>TRBV4-1|few|NA|TRBJ2-4
TGCGCCAGCAGCCAGGGGGTCGGAGGCATTCAGTACTTC
CASSQGVGGIQYF
>TRBV28|many|TRBD2|TRBJ2-1
TGTGCCAGCAACCCAGGGGCGGGGGGGCGCAATGAGCAGTTCTTC
CASNPGAGGRNEQFF
>TRBV7-9|NA|NA|TRBJ1-4
TGTGCCAGCAGCTCCGCCAGGGAAGGGGGAAATGAAAAACTGTTTTTT
CASSSAREGGNEKLFF
>TRBV6-5|NA|TRBD1|TRBJ2-3
TGTGCCAGCAGTTCACCAGGGGGCCGGGGCACAGATACGCAGTATTTT
CASSSPGGRGTDTQYF
>TRBV12-3/TRBV12-4|NA|NA|TRBJ1-2
TGTGCCAGCAGCCCCTCCTCTAACTATGGCTACACCTTC
CASSPSSNYGYTF
>TRBV11-2|NA|TRBD2|TRBJ2-1
TGTGCCAGCAGCCCGCTTCGGGTGGCGGGGGGTAACTACAATGAGCAGTTCTTC
CASSPLRVAGGNYNEQFF
>TRBV7-9|NA|NA|TRBJ2-3
TGTGCCAGCAGCTTAGAAATCCCGGAAGATACGCAGTATTTT
CASSLEIPEDTQYF
>TRBV5-4|few|NA|TRBJ2-2
TGTGCCAGCAGCAAAGGCGGGGAGCTGTTTTTT
CASSKGGELFF
>TRBV29-1|few|NA|TRBJ1-2
TGCAGCGCCACACCTGGGACGGAACGGGTTGGCTACACCTTC
CSATPGTERVGYTF
>TRBV18|NA|TRBD1|TRBJ2-3
TGTGCCAGCTCACAACTCGCTGGGACAGGGGTAACAGATACGCAGTATTTT
CASSQLAGTGVTDTQYF
>TRBV18|NA|TRBD1|TRBJ1-5
TGTGCCAGCTCACCCAACCAACCGTATGGGACAGGGGTTAAGCCCCAGCATTTT
CASSPNQPYGTGVKPQHF
>TRBV30|NA|NA|TRBJ2-4
TGTGCCTGGAGTGTAGAGCTCCAAAACATTCAGTACTTC
CAWSVELQNIQYF
>TRBV12-3/TRBV12-4|many|NA|TRBJ1-1
TGTGCCAGCAGTCCCCTCGATGACACTGAAGCTTTCTTT
CASSPLDDTEAFF
>TRBV9|NA|NA|TRBJ1-6
TGTGCCAGCAGCCCCGGGGCGGCTAGCTCCTATAATTCACCCCTCCACTTT
CASSPGAASSYNSPLHF
>TRBV10-3|NA|NA|TRBJ2-1
TGTGCCATCAGTGCCAGGGGCCCCTACAATGAGCAGTTCTTC
CAISARGPYNEQFF
>TRBV12-3/TRBV12-4|NA|TRBD1|TRBJ1-5
TGTGCCAGCACCCCGGGCACAGGGGGTAATCAGCCCCAGCATTTT
CASTPGTGGNQPQHF
>TRBV7-2|few|NA|TRBJ2-1
TGTGCCAGCAGCGGCCGGGTTAGAGTCAATGAGCAGTTCTTC
CASSGRVRVNEQFF
>TRBV7-2|NA|TRBD2|TRBJ2-1
TGTGCCAGCAGCTTAGATCGGGGGGGGGCCGCTAATGAGCAGTTCTTC
CASSLDRGGAANEQFF
>TRBV5-1|NA|NA|TRBJ2-3
TGCGCCAGCAGCTTGATCCCCACAGATACGCAGTATTTT
CASSLIPTDTQYF